This is a list of T cell receptor beta chains from one sample in a study of early T cells in non-severe SARS-CoV-2 infection. TCRdb recomputed calls from the 5' RACE reads with MiXCR, one row per CDR3 protein. The sample includes 15,000 to 20,000 distinct CDR3 sequences, about 5% seen only once; the top ten take roughly 6.8%. The material sequenced was whole blood, taken at baseline. These receptors were obtained from an adult who was a healthcare worker with PCR-confirmed SARS-CoV-2 infection or an uninfected control (not recorded which). The CDR3 runs from the conserved cysteine through the conserved F or W. The D gene is left open where the match is weak.

D | J | length | V | CDR3
TRBD2 | TRBJ2-1 | 15 | TRBV10-1 | CASSEAGTRGNEQFF
- | TRBJ1-5 | 14 | TRBV5-6 | CASSQGLDGPPQHF
- | TRBJ1-4 | 13 | TRBV28 | CASSTMVNEKLFF
- | TRBJ1-1 | 18 | TRBV18 | CASSPRMGARERDTEAFF
- | TRBJ2-2 | 15 | TRBV12-3/TRBV12-4 | CASSPRQGGPGELFF
- | TRBJ2-5 | 15 | TRBV6-2/TRBV6-3 | CASRDPAGYQETQYF
TRBD1 | TRBJ2-7 | 15 | TRBV4-3 | CASSFRDRGTYEQYF
TRBD1 | TRBJ1-2 | 17 | TRBV7-9 | CASSLGTGIDVNYGYTF
- | TRBJ1-5 | 14 | TRBV19 | CASSITPPDQPQHF
TRBD1 | TRBJ1-2 | 13 | TRBV7-2 | CASSRDRDEGYTF
- | TRBJ1-2 | 15 | TRBV7-2 | CASSQSGGTSYGYTF
- | TRBJ2-2 | 12 | TRBV6-1 | CASSQVSGELFF
- | TRBJ2-5 | 14 | TRBV7-9 | CASSSGTAQETQYF
- | TRBJ2-2 | 16 | TRBV10-2 | CASPYRDTSNTGELFF
- | TRBJ1-1 | 15 | TRBV4-1 | CASSQPRDMNTEAFF
- | TRBJ1-3 | 17 | TRBV13 | CASRRLTGSNSGNTIYF
- | TRBJ1-1 | 13 | TRBV21-1 | CARSLELNTEAFF
- | TRBJ1-2 | 12 | TRBV12-3/TRBV12-4 | CASSLLQGGYTF
- | TRBJ1-6 | 16 | TRBV5-1 | CASSLRSGFDNSPLHF
- | TRBJ1-1 | 13 | TRBV5-4 | CASSLTLGTEAFF
- | TRBJ1-1 | 12 | TRBV7-6 | CASGQDLAEAFF
- | TRBJ2-7 | 13 | TRBV11-2 | CASSLVLDSEQYF
- | TRBJ1-2 | 12 | TRBV12-3/TRBV12-4 | CASRKDYEGYTF
- | TRBJ2-7 | 11 | TRBV20-1 | CSVRGRDEQYF
- | TRBJ2-3 | 12 | TRBV3-2 | CASSQLGDTQYF